This T cell receptor beta chain is drawn from a study of CXCR3-negative and CXCR3-positive naive CD8 T cells. Points on this clonotype: Its antigen is undetermined.

Study results and caveats: CXCR3 expression dropped partially after cryopreservation, and most assays relied on fresh PBMCs. Naive CXCR3-negative cells resembled naive CXCR3-positive cells in TRBV-TRBJ usage; memory cells differed.

It was by 5' RACE with UMI labels that the TRB cDNA libraries were prepared. TCRdb reworked the 5' RACE reads into one entry per CDR3 protein, no DNA. Across roughly 70,000 distinct CDR3 sequences, the top ten clones capture about 1.5% of the sample. Naive CD8+ T cells carried a CD45RO-CCR7+CD27+CD95- phenotype. The germline gives CDR1 SGHDT, CDR2 YYEEEE. CDR3 length: 14 amino acids. This chain links TRBV5-6 with TRBJ2-3; no DNA is available, so the TRBD2 call from TCRdb remains unchecked. The receptor comes from a human donor in good health. Some clones in this sample may be carry-over from other donors' samples. The sequenced sample consisted of naive CXCR3- CD8+ T cells from blood. The subset here: CD45RO-CCR7+CD27+CD95- naive CD8+ T cells lacking CXCR3 (TNR3-). This CDR3 is CASIQDPGGDTQYF. Full variable domain (missing parts from reference TRBV5-6 and TRBJ2-3): DAGVTQSPTHLIKTRGQQVTLRCSPKSGHDTVSWYQQALGQGPQFIFQYYEEEERQRGNFPDRFSGHQFPNYSSELNVNALLLGDSALYLCASIQDPGGDTQYFGPGTRLTVL.